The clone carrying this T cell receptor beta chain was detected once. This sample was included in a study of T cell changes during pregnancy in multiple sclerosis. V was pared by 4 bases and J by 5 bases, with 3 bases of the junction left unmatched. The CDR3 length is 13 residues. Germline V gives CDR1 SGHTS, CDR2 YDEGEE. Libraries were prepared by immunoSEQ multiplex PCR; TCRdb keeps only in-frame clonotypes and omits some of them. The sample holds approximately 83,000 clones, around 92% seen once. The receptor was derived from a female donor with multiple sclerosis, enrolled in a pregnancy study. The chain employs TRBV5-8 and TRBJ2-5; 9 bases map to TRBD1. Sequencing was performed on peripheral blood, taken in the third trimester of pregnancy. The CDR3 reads CASSRTGEETQYF. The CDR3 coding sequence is TGTGCCAGCAGCCGGACAGGGGAGGAGACCCAGTACTTC.